The entry below describes one TCR beta chain. Its antigen is not known. V was shortened by 3 bases and J by 5 bases, with 10 bases between the two germline ends. Germline lookup yields CDR1 SGHTA and CDR2 FQGNSA. The CDR3 loop spans 13 amino acids. The sample belongs to a study of lymphopenia after photon versus proton radiotherapy. The study's findings and limits: Photon-treated patients lost naive T cells and TCR diversity; proton-treated stayed stable. Post-nadir diversity loss with photons came from oligoclonal expansion, particularly CD8+ Temra cells. Better survival with proton therapy was suggested as possible, not demonstrated. In patients who died, overall survival fell as post-nadir TCR diversity dropped more.

The repertoire was sequenced with immunoSEQ multiplex PCR; TCRdb's copy has only in-frame clones and lacks some. The data show more than 9,500 clones, with about nine tenths seen just once and 3.5% held by the top ten. The TCR comes from a man aged 55 to 69 with pancreatic cancer. This chain links TRBV7-2 with TRBJ1-1; D is unresolved. The sequenced sample was peripheral blood, obtained from a patient treated with photon-based radiotherapy. CDR3 loop: CASSLIRGTEAFF. The CDR3 bases are TGTGCCAGCAGCTTGATACGGGGAACTGAAGCTTTCTTT.